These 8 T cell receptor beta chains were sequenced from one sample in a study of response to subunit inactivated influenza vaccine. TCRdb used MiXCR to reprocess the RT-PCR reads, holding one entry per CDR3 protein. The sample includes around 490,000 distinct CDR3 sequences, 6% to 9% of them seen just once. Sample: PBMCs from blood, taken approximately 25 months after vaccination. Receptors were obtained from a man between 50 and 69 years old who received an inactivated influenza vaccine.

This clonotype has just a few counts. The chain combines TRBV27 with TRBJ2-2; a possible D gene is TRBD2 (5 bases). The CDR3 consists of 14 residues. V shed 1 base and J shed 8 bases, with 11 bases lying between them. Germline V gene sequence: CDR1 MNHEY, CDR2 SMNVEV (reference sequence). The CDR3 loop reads CASSLFTSVGELFF. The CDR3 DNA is TGTGCCAGCAGTTTATTCACTAGTGTGGGGGAGCTGTTTTTT.

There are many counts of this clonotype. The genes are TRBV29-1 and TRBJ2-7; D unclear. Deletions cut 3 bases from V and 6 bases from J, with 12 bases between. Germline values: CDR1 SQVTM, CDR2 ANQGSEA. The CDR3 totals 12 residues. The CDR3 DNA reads TGCAGCGTTGAGGACGGGTCAGTCGAGCAGTACTTC. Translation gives CSVEDGSVEQYF.

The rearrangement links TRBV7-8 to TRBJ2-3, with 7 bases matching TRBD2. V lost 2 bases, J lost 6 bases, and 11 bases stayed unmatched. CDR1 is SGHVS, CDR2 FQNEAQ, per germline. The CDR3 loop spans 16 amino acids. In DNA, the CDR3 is TGTGCCAGCAGCTTACACGACCCGGGAGCGGGGGATACGCAGTATTTT. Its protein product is CASSLHDPGAGDTQYF.

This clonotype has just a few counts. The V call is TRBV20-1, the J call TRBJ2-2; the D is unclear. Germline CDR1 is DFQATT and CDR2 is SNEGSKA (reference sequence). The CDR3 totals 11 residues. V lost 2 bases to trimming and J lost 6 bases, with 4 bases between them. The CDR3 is CSARRAGELFF. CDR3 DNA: TGCAGTGCTAGACGAGCCGGGGAGCTGTTTTTT.

The CDR3 loop is CASSPHSGSDTQYF. The CDR3 DNA is TGCGCCAGCAGCCCTCATAGCGGATCGGATACGCAGTATTTT. The chain links TRBV5-1 to TRBJ2-3, with D tentatively TRBD2 (6 bases). Looked up from germline, CDR1 is SGHRS and CDR2 is YFSETQ. V was cut by 4 bases and J by 6 bases, with 15 bases left in between. The CDR3 runs to 14 residues. Filled out from reference TRBV5-1 and TRBJ2-3, the complete variable domain reads KAGVTQTPRYLIKTRGQQVTLSCSPISGHRSVSWYQQTPGQGLQFLFEYFSETQRNKGNFPGRFSGRQFSNSRSEMNVSTLELGDSALYLCASSPHSGSDTQYFGPGTRLTVL.

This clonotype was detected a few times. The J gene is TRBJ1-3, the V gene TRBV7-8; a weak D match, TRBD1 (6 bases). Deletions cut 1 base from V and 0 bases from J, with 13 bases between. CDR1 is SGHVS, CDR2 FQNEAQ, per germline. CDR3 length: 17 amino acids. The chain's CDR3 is CASSLGRGPRSGNTIYF. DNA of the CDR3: TGTGCCAGCAGCTTAGGTCGGGGGCCTCGCTCTGGAAACACCATATATTTT.

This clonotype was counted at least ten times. The CDR3, as DNA: TGTGCCAGCAGCCCTCCGGGGGTCGGCGAGCAGTACTTC. Translated, it gives CASSPPGVGEQYF. This chain connects TRBV28 to TRBJ2-7; possible D gene TRBD2, 6 bases. The CDR3 has 13 amino acids. Per the germline V gene, CDR1 is MDHEN and CDR2 is SYDVKM. Trimming cost V 6 bases and J 6 bases, with 15 bases left between them.

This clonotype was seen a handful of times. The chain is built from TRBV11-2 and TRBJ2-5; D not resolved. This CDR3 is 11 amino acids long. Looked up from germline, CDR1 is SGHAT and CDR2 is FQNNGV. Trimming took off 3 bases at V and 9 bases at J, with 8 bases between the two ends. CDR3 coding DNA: TGTGCCAGCAGCTTGATGGAAGCCCAGTACTTC. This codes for CASSLMEAQYF.